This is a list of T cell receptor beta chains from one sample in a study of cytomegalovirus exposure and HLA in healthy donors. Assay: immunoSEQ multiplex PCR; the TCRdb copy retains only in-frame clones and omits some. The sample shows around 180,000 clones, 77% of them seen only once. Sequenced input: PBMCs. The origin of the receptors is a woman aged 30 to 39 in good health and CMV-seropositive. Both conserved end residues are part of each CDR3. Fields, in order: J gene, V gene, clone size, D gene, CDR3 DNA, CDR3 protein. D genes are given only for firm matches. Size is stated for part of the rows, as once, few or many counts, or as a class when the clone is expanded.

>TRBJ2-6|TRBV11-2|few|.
TGTGCCAGCAGCCAGGACAGCTCTGGGGCCAACGTCCTGACTTTC
CASSQDSSGANVLTF
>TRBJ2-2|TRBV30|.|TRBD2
TGTGCCTGGCAAGCGGGACTGAACACCGGGGAGCTGTTTTTT
CAWQAGLNTGELFF
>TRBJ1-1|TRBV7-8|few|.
TGTGCCAGCAGGGGACTGGGGACGAACACTGAAGCTTTCTTT
CASRGLGTNTEAFF
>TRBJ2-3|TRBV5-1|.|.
TGCGCCAGCAGCTTGGCGGGGACTAGCACAGATACGCAGTATTTT
CASSLAGTSTDTQYF
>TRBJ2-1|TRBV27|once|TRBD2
TGTGCCAGCACCCCCGGGACTAGCGGGAACAATGAGCAGTTCTTC
CASTPGTSGNNEQFF
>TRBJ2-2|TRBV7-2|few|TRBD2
TGTGCCAGCAGCTTCCTAGCGGGAGACACCGGGGAGCTGTTTTTT
CASSFLAGDTGELFF
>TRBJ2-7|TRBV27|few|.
TGTGCCAGCAGCTCAAGGTGGACAGACTACGAGCAGTACTTC
CASSSRWTDYEQYF
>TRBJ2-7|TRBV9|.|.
TGTGCCAGCAGCGTAGGCCTTGCTGGGAGGTACGAGCAGTACTTC
CASSVGLAGRYEQYF
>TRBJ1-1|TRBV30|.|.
TGTGCCTGGAGTCACGTCCAACCACGGGCTGAAGCTTTCTTT
CAWSHVQPRAEAFF
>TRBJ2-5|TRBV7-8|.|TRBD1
TGTGCCAGCAGCTTAGCCCAGGGGGCACCAGAGACCCAGTACTTC
CASSLAQGAPETQYF
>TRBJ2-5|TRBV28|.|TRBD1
TGTGCCAGCAGTACCCCAGGGGGTCTCGGGATGGGCCAAGAGACCCAGTACTTC
CASSTPGGLGMGQETQYF
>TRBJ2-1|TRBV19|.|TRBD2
TGTGCCAGTAGTTATAGCGGGAGGGATGAGCAGTTCTTC
CASSYSGRDEQFF
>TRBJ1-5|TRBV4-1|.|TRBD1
TGCGCCAGCAGCCAAGGGACAGGGCTAAATCAGCCCCAGCATTTT
CASSQGTGLNQPQHF
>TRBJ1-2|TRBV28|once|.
TGTGCCAGCAGTCCCTACTCGACAGGATTCTATGGCTACACCTTC
CASSPYSTGFYGYTF
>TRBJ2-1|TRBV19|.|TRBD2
TGTGCCAGTAGTATTAGTCCTAGCGGGATGGCTGAGCAGTTCTTC
CASSISPSGMAEQFF
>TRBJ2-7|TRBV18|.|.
TGTGCCAGCTCACCACCGCTGACAGTCTCCTACGAGCAGTACTTC
CASSPPLTVSYEQYF
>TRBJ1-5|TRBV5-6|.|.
TGTGCCAGCAGCTTTGGCAGGCTCAATCAGCCCCAGCATTTT
CASSFGRLNQPQHF